This passage covers 22 T cell receptor beta chains from one sample sequenced in a study of response to subunit inactivated influenza vaccine. MiXCR, applied by TCRdb to the RT-PCR reads, yields one record per CDR3 protein. The sample records about 700,000 distinct CDR3 sequences, approximately 14% being singletons. This specimen was PBMCs from blood, taken approximately 13 days after vaccination. The receptors were sampled from a man in his fifties or sixties who received an inactivated influenza vaccine.

This clonotype appeared a few times. The chain recombines TRBV5-1 with TRBJ2-5; TRBD1 agrees at 7 bases. The germline CDR1 and CDR2 sequences are SGHRS and YFSETQ. The CDR3 runs to 15 residues. Losses at the gene ends were 5 bases for V and 1 base for J; bases not matched to a gene: 8. The DNA of the CDR3 is TGCGCCAGCAGGGTCAGACAGGGCCTCCAAGAGACCCAGTACTTC. It is translated as CASRVRQGLQETQYF.

The chain combines TRBV6-6 with TRBJ2-1, with 9 bases fitting TRBD1. Germline CDR1 MNHNY, CDR2 SVGAGI (reference sequence). Trimming took 5 bases from V and 6 from J; bases not matched to a gene: 2. This CDR3 spans 13 amino acids. The CDR3 is CASSMDRGNEQFF. The CDR3 nucleotides are TGTGCCAGCAGTATGGACAGGGGCAATGAGCAGTTCTTC.

There are a few counts of this clonotype. The J gene is TRBJ1-1, the V gene TRBV7-2; the match to TRBD1 covers 9 bases. V trimming: 5 bases; J trimming: 3 bases; junction bases outside the gene matches: 7. This CDR3 spans 15 amino acids. The germline gives CDR1 SGHTA, CDR2 FQGNSA. CDR3 bases: TGTGCCAGCAGCGCCACCGGGACAGGGTACACTGAAGCTTTCTTT. It specifies CASSATGTGYTEAFF.

This clonotype showed up just a few times. V and J are TRBV4-2 and TRBJ2-2; 8 nucleotides agree with TRBD1. J gave up 6 bases and V 3 bases, and 3 bases lay outside the gene matches. There are 14 residues in the CDR3. Germline lookup yields CDR1 LGHNA and CDR2 YNFKEQ. The CDR3 protein is CASSQDRAAGELFF. Written as DNA, the CDR3 is TGTGCCAGCAGCCAGGACAGGGCGGCCGGGGAGCTGTTTTTT.

Many counts were recorded for this clonotype. The V call is TRBV29-1, the J call TRBJ2-1; D is perhaps TRBD1 (7 bases). This CDR3 region has 16 residues. Trimming removed 8 bases from V and 1 base from J, with 21 bases in between. Germline V gene lookup returns CDR1 SQVTM and CDR2 ANQGSEA. In DNA, the CDR3 is TGCAGCACCAAGGAGGGGGCCTACTCTTCCTACAATGAGCAGTTCTTC. It yields the protein CSTKEGAYSSYNEQFF.

This clonotype came up a few times. In DNA form, the CDR3 reads TGTGCCAGCAGCTTATACGTCACAGCCGAGACCCAGTACTTC. This translates into CASSLYVTAETQYF. This chain joins TRBV11-2 and TRBJ2-5; D is ambiguous. The V end was cut by 2 bases, the J end by 5 bases, with 12 bases between. This CDR3 region has 14 residues. Germline V gene sequence: CDR1 SGHAT, CDR2 FQNNGV.

This clonotype was counted once. The gene calls are TRBV7-6 and TRBJ2-5; D gene uncertain. The ends were cut back, 2 bases at V and 4 bases at J, with 14 bases in the middle. Germline V gene sequence: CDR1 SGHVS, CDR2 FNYEAQ. The CDR3 is 15 residues long. The CDR3 protein is CASSLRAELRETQYF. For the CDR3, the DNA is TGTGCCAGCAGCTTACGGGCGGAGCTACGAGAGACCCAGTACTTC.

This clonotype was picked up many times. The chain employs TRBV20-1 and TRBJ2-7, with D perhaps being TRBD1 or TRBD2 (6 bases each). V lost 0 bases and J 3 bases, leaving 15 bases between the germline ends. CDR1 is DFQATT and CDR2 is SNEGSKA in the germline V gene (reference sequence). The CDR3 has 15 amino acids. In DNA, the CDR3 is TGCAGTGCTAGAGATCTTAGCAGGGGAGGCTACGAGCAGTACTTC. This codes for CSARDLSRGGYEQYF.

The sample holds a few counts of this clonotype. This rearrangement joins TRBV28 to TRBJ1-5; D ambiguous. The CDR3 totals 16 residues. Germline values: CDR1 MDHEN, CDR2 SYDVKM. Trimming shortened V by 3 bases and J by 1 base, and 13 bases separated the two germline ends. The CDR3 DNA is TGTGCCAGCAGTTTTCTCCCATTTGGGAGCAATCAGCCCCAGCATTTT. Translation: CASSFLPFGSNQPQHF.

J is TRBJ2-2 and V is TRBV7-9; D might be TRBD1 (5 bases). This CDR3 spans 16 amino acids. Germline CDR1 and CDR2: SEHNR and FQNEAQ (reference sequence). V lost 5 bases and J lost 0, with 13 bases in between. The CDR3 is CASSPRQKANTGELFF. The CDR3 nucleotides read TGTGCCAGCAGCCCAAGACAGAAAGCGAACACCGGGGAGCTGTTTTTT.

This clonotype came up a few times. The V call is TRBV28, the J call TRBJ2-1, with 15 positions matching TRBD2. The V gene's germline CDR1 is MDHEN and CDR2 SYDVKM. V lost 3 bases and J lost 3; bases outside the gene matches: 6. The CDR3 runs 18 residues. The CDR3 DNA reads TGTGCCAGCAGTTTCCGGACTAGCGGGGGGGCTGGCTACAATGAGCAGTTCTTC. This codes for CASSFRTSGGAGYNEQFF.

In regard to this clonotype: Mismatch with germline at one junction end may stem from a read error. The chain uses TRBV12-3 or TRBV12-4 and TRBJ1-2, with 7 bases fitting TRBD1. The CDR3 covers 16 residues. The CDR3 DNA reads TGTGCCAACAGTTTGGCCCGATCGACAGGGCGACCTGGCTACACCTTC. It translates to CANSLARSTGRPGYTF.

This clonotype has just a few counts. The chain has TRBV29-1 and TRBJ2-3, with D hard to call. Germline CDR1 is SQVTM and CDR2 is ANQGSEA. V was cut by 4 bases and J by 1 base, with 6 bases left in between. The CDR3 has 12 amino acids. The CDR3 region has the DNA TGCAGCGTTGGGGCTGGCACAGATACGCAGTATTTT. It yields the protein CSVGAGTDTQYF.

The chain joins TRBV5-1 to TRBJ1-4; D unclear. The germline V gene encodes CDR1 SGHRS and CDR2 YFSETQ. V was trimmed by 1 base and J by 3 bases, leaving 10 bases between them. This CDR3 has 15 residues. CDR3 protein: CASSLLPKPNEKLFF. The CDR3 coding sequence is TGCGCCAGCAGCTTGCTTCCGAAACCTAATGAAAAACTGTTTTTT. Full variable domain (outside the CDR3, taken from reference TRBV5-1 and TRBJ1-4): KAGVTQTPRYLIKTRGQQVTLSCSPISGHRSVSWYQQTPGQGLQFLFEYFSETQRNKGNFPGRFSGRQFSNSRSEMNVSTLELGDSALYLCASSLLPKPNEKLFFGSGTQLSVL.

This clonotype was detected many times. This chain uses TRBV7-9 with TRBJ2-7; D ambiguous. Germline V CDR1 and CDR2: SEHNR, FQNEAQ (reference sequence). The CDR3 runs to 12 residues. Trimming took 6 bases from V and 5 from J, leaving 11 bases between them. CDR3 nucleotides: TGTGCCAGCAGTGGACCCGCGGACGAGCAGTACTTC. It codes for CASSGPADEQYF.

The V call is TRBV6-1, the J call TRBJ2-3, with 7 bases fitting TRBD2. The CDR3 is 14 amino acids. The ends lost 6 bases at V and 4 bases at J; junction bases unmatched: 7. CDR1 and CDR2 from the germline V gene are MNHNS and SASEGT. CDR3: CASRGGLAADTQYF. CDR3 DNA sequence: TGTGCCAGCAGGGGGGGGTTAGCGGCAGATACGCAGTATTTT.

This sequence joins TRBV5-4 and TRBJ1-6; TRBD1 might be the D (6 bases). The V gene's germline CDR1 is SGHNT and CDR2 YYREEE (reference sequence). The CDR3 is 15 residues long. The V and J ends lost 3 bases and 2 bases respectively, with 9 bases between them. CDR3 DNA sequence: TGTGCCAGCAGCTATGGACAGACCTATAATTCACCCCTCCACTTT. It translates to CASSYGQTYNSPLHF.

The chain employs TRBV20-1 and TRBJ2-1; no clear D gene. CDR1 is DFQATT and CDR2 is SNEGSKA in the germline V gene (reference sequence). The CDR3 is 15 residues long. The V end was cut by 0 bases, the J end by 5 bases, with 14 bases between. The CDR3 region is CSARDFRRNDNEQFF. CDR3 DNA: TGCAGTGCTAGAGATTTCAGGCGGAATGACAATGAGCAGTTCTTC.

This clonotype appeared a few times. The rearrangement uses TRBV9 and TRBJ2-5, with unresolved D. Looked up from germline, CDR1 is SGDLS and CDR2 is YYNGEE. CDR3 length equals 14 residues. V shed 4 bases and J shed 2 bases, with 12 bases lying between them. The CDR3 coding sequence is TGTGCCAGCAGCCCCTTCGGCCTTCAAGAGACCCAGTACTTC. Its translation: CASSPFGLQETQYF.

The rearrangement uses TRBV7-6 and TRBJ2-2, with TRBD2 as a possible D gene (6 bases). Germline CDR1 reads SGHVS; CDR2 reads FNYEAQ. Trimming shortened V by 4 bases and J by 3 bases, and 15 bases separated the two germline ends. The CDR3 runs to 16 residues. The CDR3 reads CASSSVAGRHTGELFF. The CDR3 nucleotides read TGTGCCAGCAGCTCCGTTGCGGGACGCCACACCGGGGAGCTGTTTTTT.

The chain joins TRBV4-2 to TRBJ2-5; 15 nucleotides match TRBD2. Germline CDR1 reads LGHNA; CDR2 reads YNFKEQ. V lost 4 bases and J lost 4; bases outside the gene matches: 7. The CDR3 spans 17 residues. The CDR3 sequence: CASSLRTSGGVLETQYF. The CDR3 DNA reads TGTGCCAGCAGCCTCCGGACTAGCGGGGGGGTTCTAGAGACCCAGTACTTC.

V is TRBV11-2 and J is TRBJ2-7; D is ambiguous. The germline V gene encodes CDR1 SGHAT and CDR2 FQNNGV. This CDR3 is 14 amino acids long. V was cut by 1 base and J by 2 bases, with 9 bases left in between. The DNA of the CDR3 is TGTGCCAGCAGCTTAGTGGCTTCCACCTACGAGCAGTACTTC. Residues: CASSLVASTYEQYF.